This entry lists 15 T cell receptor beta chains sequenced from one sample in a study of regulatory T cells in long-lasting Graves disease. The time point: persistent/refractory GD, antithyroid drugs over 5 years with positive TRAb. The TCR library was made from RNA that had been extracted from PBMCs in TRIzol. TCR beta libraries were built with iRepertoire HTBI primers and Arm-PCR of CDR3 regions. From the multiplex PCR reads, TCRdb called clonotypes with MiXCR, one entry per CDR3 protein. This repertoire shows about 310,000 distinct CDR3 sequences, around 21% found once; its top ten account for roughly 50%. The specimen comprised peripheral blood mononuclear cells (PBMCs), sampled when the disease was refractory, from a patient treated with antithyroid drugs. These receptors all stem from a female donor with Graves disease.

At least ten counts were recorded for this clonotype. The chain combines TRBV12-3 or TRBV12-4 with TRBJ1-2; no definite D call. V lost 0 bases and J 5 bases, leaving 7 bases between the germline ends. The CDR3 covers 13 residues. For the CDR3, the DNA is TGTGCCAGCAGTTTAGCGGCGGGATATGGCTACACCTTC. Translating gives CASSLAAGYGYTF.

As concerns this clonotype: This may be a read error, as it is one base from a much larger clone. The chain links TRBV27 to TRBJ1-6; the D is unclear. In germline, CDR1 is MNHEY, CDR2 SMNVEV (reference sequence). The CDR3 totals 16 residues. V gave up 5 bases and J gave up 9 bases, with 20 bases separating them. CDR3 sequence reads: CASSPQPPALRSPLHF. Written as DNA, the CDR3 is TGTGCCAGCAGTCCCCAGCCCCCGGCCCTTCGTTCACCCCTCCACTTT.

This clonotype occurred many times. The V call is TRBV10-3, the J call TRBJ1-4, with 7 bases matching TRBD1. With V trimmed by 0 bases and J by 8 bases, 9 bases remained unmatched. Germline V gene data show CDR1 as ENHRY and CDR2 as SYGVKD. The CDR3 spans 16 residues. The CDR3: CAISESVVRGREKLFF. CDR3 coding DNA: TGTGCCATCAGTGAGTCGGTCGTCAGGGGGAGAGAAAAACTGTTTTTT.

This clonotype has only a few counts. V usage is TRBV12-5 and J usage is TRBJ2-7; D unresolved. CDR3 size: 12 residues. The germline V gene encodes CDR1 LGHNT and CDR2 FRNRAP. Trimming removed 1 base at V and 6 bases at J, with 7 bases between. The CDR3 loop reads CASGLDRGEQYF. CDR3 sequence (DNA): TGTGCTAGTGGTTTGGATCGAGGCGAGCAGTACTTC.

This clonotype was seen at least ten times. The V gene is TRBV28, the J gene TRBJ2-7; TRBD2 matches 13 bases. The trim removed 5 bases at V and 3 bases at J, leaving 4 bases unmatched. The CDR3 consists of 15 residues. Germline CDR1 and CDR2: MDHEN and SYDVKM. The DNA for the CDR3 is TGTGCCAGCAGTCCCGGGACTAGCGGGATCTACGAGCAGTACTTC. Protein sequence: CASSPGTSGIYEQYF.

This clonotype was counted ten times or more. The chain recombines TRBV30 with TRBJ2-2; D call uncertain. Trimming took 0 bases from V and 5 from J, leaving 7 bases between them. The germline V gene encodes CDR1 GTSNPN and CDR2 SVGIG (reference sequence). The CDR3 totals 13 residues. The CDR3 coding sequence is TGTGCCTGGAGTGTAACCGGGACCGGGGAGCTGTTTTTT. This codes for CAWSVTGTGELFF.

J is TRBJ2-3 and V is TRBV27; D uncertain. Germline V lookup: CDR1 MNHEY, CDR2 SMNVEV (reference sequence). The CDR3 consists of 13 residues. Trimming removed 5 bases at V and 2 bases at J, with 8 bases between. This chain's CDR3 is CASSRPNTDTQYF. The DNA of the CDR3 is TGTGCCAGCAGTCGACCGAACACAGATACGCAGTATTTT.

V usage is TRBV3-1 and J usage is TRBJ1-1, with D tentatively TRBD1 (5 bases). This CDR3 comprises 16 residues. Germline lookup yields CDR1 LGHDT and CDR2 YNNKEL (reference sequence). Deletions cut 7 bases from V and 0 bases from J, with 18 bases between. The CDR3 sequence: CASTRLGRGMNTEAFF. CDR3 bases: TGTGCCAGCACCAGACTGGGGCGGGGGATGAACACTGAAGCTTTCTTT. Drawing the rest from reference TRBV3-1 and TRBJ1-1, the complete variable domain is DTAVSQTPKYLVTQMGNDKSIKCEQNLGHDTMYWYKQDSKKFLKIMFSYNNKELIINETVPNRFSPKSPDKAHLNLHINSLELGDSAVYFCASTRLGRGMNTEAFFGQGTRLTVV.

The CDR3 DNA is TGTGCCAGCAGTTCCCATACGGGACTAGCGGGAGTAGGGGAGTACAATGAGCAGTTCTTC. Amino acids: CASSSHTGLAGVGEYNEQFF. J is TRBJ2-1 and V is TRBV28, with 14 bases matching TRBD2. V was clipped by 4 bases and J by 4 bases; unmatched bases: 15. CDR1 and CDR2 from the germline V gene are MDHEN and SYDVKM. This CDR3 spans 20 amino acids.

In this sample, this clonotype turned up many times. The rearrangement links TRBV2 to TRBJ1-2; D is uncertain. CDR1 and CDR2 (germline): SNHLY, FYNNEI. The CDR3 totals 15 residues. Trimming stripped 1 base from V and 4 bases from J, with 13 bases between. The CDR3 region is CASSEGNHPGYGYTF. The DNA for the CDR3 is TGTGCCAGCAGTGAAGGGAACCATCCGGGCTATGGCTACACCTTC.

The DNA of the CDR3 is TGTGCCAGCAGCTTAGACAAAGCCTACGAGCAGTACTTC. Translated: CASSLDKAYEQYF. This chain links TRBV7-2 with TRBJ2-7; D is ambiguous. Trimming removed 1 base from V and 2 bases from J, with 6 bases in between. The CDR3 loop spans 13 amino acids. The germline gives CDR1 SGHTA, CDR2 FQGNSA.

For this clonotype: Possible read error: a much larger clone is one base away. This chain joins TRBV30 and TRBJ1-2; unclear D gene. The CDR3 has 14 residues. Germline loops: CDR1 GTSNPN, CDR2 SVGIG (reference sequence). As DNA, the CDR3 is TGTGCCTGGAGTGGCAGGTATTCAAACTATGGCTACGCCTTC. Translation: CAWSGRYSNYGYAF. The whole variable domain, remainder taken from reference TRBV30 and TRBJ1-2, is SQTIHQWPATLVQPVGSPLSLECTVEGTSNPNLYWYRQAAGRGLQLLFYSVGIGQISSEVPQNLSASRPQDRQFILSSKKLLLSDSGFYLCAWSGRYSNYGYAFGSGTRLTVV.

The chain couples TRBV5-1 to TRBJ2-1; no firm D call. V lost 4 bases, J lost 7 bases, and 6 bases lay in between. The CDR3 runs to 11 residues. The germline gives CDR1 SGHRS, CDR2 YFSETQ. The CDR3 DNA reads as TGCGCCAGCAGCACCAGTAATGAGCAGTTCTTC. This gives the protein CASSTSNEQFF.

The chain is built from TRBV12-3 or TRBV12-4 and TRBJ2-6; TRBD1 is a possible D gene (7 bases). The CDR3 consists of 17 residues. Trimming removed 8 bases from V and 4 bases from J, with 21 bases in between. The CDR3 protein is CASGITGEAFGANVLTF. CDR3 nucleotides: TGTGCCAGCGGCATTACAGGGGAGGCCTTCGGGGCCAACGTCCTGACTTTC.

This clonotype came up many times. J is TRBJ2-7 and V is TRBV7-2; 12 bases match TRBD2. Germline trimming cut 0 bases from V and 3 bases from J; bases unmatched to any gene: 6. Per germline, CDR1 SGHTA and CDR2 FQGNSA. CDR3 size: 17 residues. The CDR3 loop reads CASSLASLAGGSYEQYF. The CDR3 bases are TGTGCCAGCAGCTTAGCGTCCCTAGCGGGAGGGAGCTACGAGCAGTACTTC. Full variable domain (remainder filled in from reference TRBV7-2 and TRBJ2-7): GAGVSQSPSNKVTEKGKDVELRCDPISGHTALYWYRQSLGQGLEFLIYFQGNSAPDKSGLPSDRFSAERTGGSVSTLTIQRTQQEDSAVYLCASSLASLAGGSYEQYFGPGTRLTVT.